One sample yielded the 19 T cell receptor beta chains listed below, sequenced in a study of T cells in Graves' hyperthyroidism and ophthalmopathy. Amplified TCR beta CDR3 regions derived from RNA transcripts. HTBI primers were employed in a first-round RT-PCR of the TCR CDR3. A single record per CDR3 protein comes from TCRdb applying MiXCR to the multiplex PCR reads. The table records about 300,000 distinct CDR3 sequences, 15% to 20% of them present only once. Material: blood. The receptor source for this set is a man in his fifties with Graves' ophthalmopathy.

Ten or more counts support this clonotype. CDR3 protein: CASSLATVGAYNSPLHF. DNA for the CDR3: TGCGCCAGCAGCTTGGCTACGGTTGGAGCCTATAATTCACCCCTCCACTTT. This rearrangement joins TRBV5-1 to TRBJ1-6; D remains ambiguous. Germline assignment: CDR1 SGHRS and CDR2 YFSETQ. The CDR3 is made up of 17 amino acids. Trimming stripped 0 bases from V and 2 bases from J, with 12 bases between.

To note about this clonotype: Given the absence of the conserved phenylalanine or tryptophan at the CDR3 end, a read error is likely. Here the CDR3 DNA reads TGTGCCACCAGCCAACCCGGACAGAATCAGCCCCAGCATTCT. Amino acid sequence: CATSQPGQNQPQHS. V usage is TRBV15 and J usage is TRBJ1-5; D may be TRBD1 (6 bases). The V end lost 5 bases, the J end lost 4 bases, and 12 bases lay between the germline ends. Germline CDR1 is LNHNV and CDR2 is YYDKDF (reference sequence). The CDR3 is 14 amino acids.

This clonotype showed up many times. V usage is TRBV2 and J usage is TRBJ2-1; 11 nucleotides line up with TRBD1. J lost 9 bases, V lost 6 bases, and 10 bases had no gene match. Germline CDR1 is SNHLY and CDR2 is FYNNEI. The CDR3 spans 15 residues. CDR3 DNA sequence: TGTGCCAGCAGACAGGACAGGGGGCTAAGAAGTGAGCAGTTCTTC. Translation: CASRQDRGLRSEQFF.

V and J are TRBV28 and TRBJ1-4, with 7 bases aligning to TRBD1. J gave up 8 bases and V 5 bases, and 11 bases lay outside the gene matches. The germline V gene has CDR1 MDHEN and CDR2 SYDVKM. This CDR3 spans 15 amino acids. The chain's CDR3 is CASSPTGVRSEKLFF. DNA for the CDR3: TGTGCCAGCAGTCCAACAGGGGTTAGGAGCGAAAAACTGTTTTTT.

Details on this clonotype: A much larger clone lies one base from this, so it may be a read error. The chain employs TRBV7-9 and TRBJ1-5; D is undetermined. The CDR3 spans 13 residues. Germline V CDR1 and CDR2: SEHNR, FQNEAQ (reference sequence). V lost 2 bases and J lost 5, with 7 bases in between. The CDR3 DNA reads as TGTGCCAGCAGCTTAAGGCGCGATCAGCCCCAGCATTTT. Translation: CASSLRRDQPQHF.

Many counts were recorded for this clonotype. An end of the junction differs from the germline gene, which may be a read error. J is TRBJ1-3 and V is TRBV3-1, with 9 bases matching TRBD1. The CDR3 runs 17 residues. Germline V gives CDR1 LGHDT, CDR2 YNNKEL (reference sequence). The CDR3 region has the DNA TGTGCCAGCAGTCAAGCGGACAGGGGATCCTCTGGAAACACCATATATTTT. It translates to CASSQADRGSSGNTIYF.

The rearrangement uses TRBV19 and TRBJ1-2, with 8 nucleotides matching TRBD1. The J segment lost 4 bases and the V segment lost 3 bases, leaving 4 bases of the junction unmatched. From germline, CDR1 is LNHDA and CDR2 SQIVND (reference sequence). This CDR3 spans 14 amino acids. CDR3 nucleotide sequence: TGTGCCAGTAGTATCCAGGGGGCGAGCTATGGCTACACCTTC. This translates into CASSIQGASYGYTF.

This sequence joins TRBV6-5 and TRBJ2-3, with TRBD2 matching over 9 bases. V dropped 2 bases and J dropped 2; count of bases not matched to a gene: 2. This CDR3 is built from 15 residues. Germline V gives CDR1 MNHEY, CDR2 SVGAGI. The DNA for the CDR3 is TGTGCCAGCAGTTACGAGCGGGGGGACACAGATACGCAGTATTTT. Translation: CASSYERGDTDTQYF.

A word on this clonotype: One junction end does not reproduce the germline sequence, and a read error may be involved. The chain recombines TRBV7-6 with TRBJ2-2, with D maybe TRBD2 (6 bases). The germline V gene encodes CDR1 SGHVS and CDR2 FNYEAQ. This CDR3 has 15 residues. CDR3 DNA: TGTGCCAGCAACTTAGCTGCGGGAAACACCGGGGAGCTGTTTTTT. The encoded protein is CASNLAAGNTGELFF.

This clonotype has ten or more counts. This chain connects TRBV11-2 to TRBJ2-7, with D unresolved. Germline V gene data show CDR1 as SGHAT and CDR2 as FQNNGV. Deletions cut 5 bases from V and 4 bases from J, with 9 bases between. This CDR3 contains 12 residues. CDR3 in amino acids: CASSPSRYEQYF. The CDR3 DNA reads TGTGCCAGCAGCCCGTCCCGGTACGAGCAGTACTTC.

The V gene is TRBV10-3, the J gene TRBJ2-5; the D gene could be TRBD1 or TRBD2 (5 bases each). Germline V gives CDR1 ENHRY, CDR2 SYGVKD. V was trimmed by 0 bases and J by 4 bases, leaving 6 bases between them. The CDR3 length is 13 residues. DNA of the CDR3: TGTGCCATCAGTGAGTCTGGGGGAGAGACCCAGTACTTC. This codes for CAISESGGETQYF.

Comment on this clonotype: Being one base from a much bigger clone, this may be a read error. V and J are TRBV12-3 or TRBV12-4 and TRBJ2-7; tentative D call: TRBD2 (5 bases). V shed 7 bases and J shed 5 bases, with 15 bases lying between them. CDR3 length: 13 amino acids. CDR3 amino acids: CASTKGGSDEQYF. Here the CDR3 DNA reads TGTGCCAGCACCAAAGGCGGGTCAGACGAGCAGTACTTC.

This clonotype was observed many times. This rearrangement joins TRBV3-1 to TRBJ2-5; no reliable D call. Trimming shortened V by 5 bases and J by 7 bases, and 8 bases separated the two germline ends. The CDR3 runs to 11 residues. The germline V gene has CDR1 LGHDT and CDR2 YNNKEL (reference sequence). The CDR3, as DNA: TGTGCCAGCAGCTTGGCCCTGACCCAGTACTTC. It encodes CASSLALTQYF.

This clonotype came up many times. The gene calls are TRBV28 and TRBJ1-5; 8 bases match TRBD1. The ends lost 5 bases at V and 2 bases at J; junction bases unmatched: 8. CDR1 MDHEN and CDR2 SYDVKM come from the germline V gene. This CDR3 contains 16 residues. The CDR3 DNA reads TGTGCCAGCAGTGACATGACAGGGGACCGCAATCAGCCCCAGCATTTT. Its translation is CASSDMTGDRNQPQHF.

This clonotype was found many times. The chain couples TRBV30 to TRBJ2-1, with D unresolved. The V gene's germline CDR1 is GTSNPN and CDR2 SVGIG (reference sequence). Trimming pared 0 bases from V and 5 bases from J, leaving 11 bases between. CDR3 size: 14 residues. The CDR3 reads CAWSVDWSDNEQFF. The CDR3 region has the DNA TGTGCCTGGAGTGTTGATTGGAGCGACAATGAGCAGTTCTTC.

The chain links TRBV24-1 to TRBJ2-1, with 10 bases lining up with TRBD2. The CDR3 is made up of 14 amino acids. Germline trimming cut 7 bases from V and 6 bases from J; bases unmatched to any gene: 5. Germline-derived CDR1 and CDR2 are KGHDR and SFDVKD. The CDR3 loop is CATRPAGGTNEQFF. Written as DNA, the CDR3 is TGTGCCACCAGGCCAGCGGGAGGGACCAATGAGCAGTTCTTC.

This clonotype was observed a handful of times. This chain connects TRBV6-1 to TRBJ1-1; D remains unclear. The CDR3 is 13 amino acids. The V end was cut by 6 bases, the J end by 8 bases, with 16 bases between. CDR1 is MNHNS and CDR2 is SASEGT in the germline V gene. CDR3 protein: CASRFQPTSEAFF. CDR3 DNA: TGTGCCAGCAGATTTCAGCCGACATCCGAAGCTTTCTTT.

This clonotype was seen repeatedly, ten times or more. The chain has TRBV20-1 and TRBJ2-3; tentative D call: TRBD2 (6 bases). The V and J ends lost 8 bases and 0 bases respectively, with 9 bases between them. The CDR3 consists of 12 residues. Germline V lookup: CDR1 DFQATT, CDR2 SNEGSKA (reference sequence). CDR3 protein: CSPGGSTDTQYF. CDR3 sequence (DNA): TGCAGTCCCGGGGGTAGCACAGATACGCAGTATTTT.

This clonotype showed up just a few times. The DNA of the CDR3 is TGTGCCAGCAGCTACGGACTAGCGGGCTCTTCCGAGCAGTACTTC. This codes for CASSYGLAGSSEQYF. The chain employs TRBV7-9 and TRBJ2-7; 11 bases align to TRBD2. V shed 4 bases and J 6 bases; nucleotides not matched to a gene: 8. The length of the CDR3 is 15 residues. Germline V gives CDR1 SEHNR, CDR2 FQNEAQ (reference sequence). Drawing the rest from reference TRBV7-9 and TRBJ2-7, the complete variable domain is DTGVSQNPRHKITKRGQNVTFRCDPISEHNRLYWYRQTLGQGPEFLTYFQNEAQLEKSRLLSDRFSAERPKGSFSTLEIQRTEQGDSAMYLCASSYGLAGSSEQYFGPGTRLTVT.